Shown below are 28 T cell receptor beta chains from a single sample sequenced in a study of synovial regulatory T cells in juvenile arthritis. Some clones are missing from TCRdb's copy, which holds only in-frame ones; the method was immunoSEQ multiplex PCR. Seen in this sample are roughly 9,800 clones; the ten most common clones hold less than 0.45%. The source material was Treg cells from blood. Noted subset: remaining (HLA-DR-negative) circulating blood Treg cells. These TCRs come from a donor between 2 and 35 years old with juvenile idiopathic arthritis.

This rearrangement joins TRBV12-5 to TRBJ2-3; checking the TCRdb D call of TRBD1 is not possible without DNA. This CDR3 has 16 amino acids. No DNA accompanies this entry. Per the germline V gene, CDR1 is LGHNT and CDR2 is FRNRAP. The CDR3: CASGLALQGRADTQYF.

This rearrangement joins TRBV20-1 to TRBJ2-7. The CDR3 is made up of 10 amino acids. No DNA sequence was recorded. Looked up from germline, CDR1 is DFQATT and CDR2 is SNEGSKA (reference sequence). CDR3 amino acids: CSARAHEQYF.

The chain has TRBV6-1 and TRBJ1-2. The CDR3 runs 14 residues. The nucleotide record is missing. Germline CDR1 MNHNS, CDR2 SASEGT. The CDR3 spells CATQGGATNYGYTF.

The genes are TRBV5-1 and TRBJ1-5. The CDR3 runs 13 residues. No DNA has been recorded. The germline V gene encodes CDR1 SGHRS and CDR2 YFSETQ. This chain's CDR3 is CASSFLPNQPQHF.

This chain connects TRBV18 to TRBJ2-7; TCRdb proposes TRBD1, but this gene call is untestable without DNA. Germline V gives CDR1 KGHSH, CDR2 LQKENI. CDR3 length: 14 amino acids. No DNA accompanies this entry. The chain's CDR3 is CASSPGFRGHEQYF.

This sequence joins TRBV10-3 and TRBJ2-2; the TCRdb D gene call, TRBD1, has no DNA to confirm it. The CDR3 length is 13 residues. No DNA was logged. Looked up from germline, CDR1 is ENHRY and CDR2 is SYGVKD. The CDR3 region is CAISGDRAGELFF.

This chain connects TRBV10-3 to TRBJ1-2. The CDR3 is made up of 12 amino acids. The DNA is not on file. Per the germline V gene, CDR1 is ENHRY and CDR2 is SYGVKD. The CDR3 spells CAIPSGSGGYTF.

The chain carries TRBV6-1 and TRBJ1-4. This CDR3 has 15 amino acids. No DNA sequence is on record. Germline-derived CDR1 and CDR2 are MNHNS and SASEGT. This CDR3 is CASSERGQLSEKLFF.

The rearrangement links TRBV12-5 to TRBJ2-2; TCRdb selects TRBD1, and the lack of DNA leaves this call unchecked. The germline V gene encodes CDR1 LGHNT and CDR2 FRNRAP. The CDR3 sequence is 14 residues long. The coding DNA is unavailable. The CDR3 here is CASGVGQLTGELFF.

The J gene is TRBJ1-4, the V gene TRBV6-1. The CDR3 spans 12 residues. No DNA accompanies this entry. Germline-derived CDR1 and CDR2 are MNHNS and SASEGT. CDR3 in amino acids: CASSENRVKLFF.

This chain connects TRBV11-3 to TRBJ2-1; TCRdb lists TRBD2, though no DNA is available to test this call. Looked up from germline, CDR1 is SGHNT and CDR2 is YENEEA. This CDR3 has 16 residues. No coding sequence is recorded. The CDR3 sequence is CASSSMAGGGYNEQFF.

The J gene is TRBJ2-7, the V gene TRBV18; TCRdb outputs TRBD2, but without DNA this stays unchecked. Germline CDR1 KGHSH, CDR2 LQKENI. The length of the CDR3 is 18 residues. DNA is not recorded here. CDR3 sequence: CASSPRTSAPRAHYEQYF.

V gene TRBV5-1 combines with J gene TRBJ1-6. Germline CDR1 is SGHRS and CDR2 is YFSETQ. The CDR3 extends over 12 amino acids. The protein alone is recorded here. The CDR3 sequence: CASSLGIAPLHF. The whole variable domain, filled in from reference TRBV5-1 and TRBJ1-6, reads KAGVTQTPRYLIKTRGQQVTLSCSPISGHRSVSWYQQTPGQGLQFLFEYFSETQRNKGNFPGRFSGRQFSNSRSEMNVSTLELGDSALYLCASSLGIAPLHFGNGTRLTVT.

V usage is TRBV19 and J usage is TRBJ2-3. The CDR3 is made up of 12 amino acids. The coding DNA is unavailable. CDR1 is LNHDA, CDR2 SQIVND, per germline (reference sequence). CDR3: CASSTPGGVWYF.

The chain links TRBV6-1 to TRBJ1-1. The CDR3 length is 13 residues. No DNA sequence is on record. Germline CDR1 is MNHNS and CDR2 is SASEGT. This chain's CDR3 is CASGREGGTEAFF.

The chain couples TRBV19 to TRBJ2-5; the D call from TCRdb, TRBD1, cannot be confirmed without DNA. In germline, CDR1 is LNHDA, CDR2 SQIVND (reference sequence). The CDR3 is made up of 12 amino acids. No DNA is given. The chain's CDR3 is CASSRDSHEQYF.

The rearrangement joins TRBV7-8 to TRBJ2-1; TCRdb picks TRBD2, but there is no DNA to check that call. Looked up from germline, CDR1 is SGHVS and CDR2 is FQNEAQ. The CDR3 length is 17 residues. No DNA sequence was recorded. CDR3 residues: CASSSRTSGGSYNEQFF. Variable domain in full (rest from reference TRBV7-8 and TRBJ2-1): GAGVSQSPRYKVAKRGQDVALRCDPISGHVSLFWYQQALGQGPEFLTYFQNEAQLDKSGLPSDRFFAERPEGSVSTLKIQRTQQEDSAVYLCASSSRTSGGSYNEQFFGPGTRLTVL.

The chain uses TRBV6-1 and TRBJ2-7; TCRdb's D call of TRBD1 is untestable without DNA. CDR3 length equals 11 residues. Only the protein is available. CDR1 and CDR2 from the germline V gene are MNHNS and SASEGT. The CDR3 sequence is CASRRGSEQYF.

The genes are TRBV6-1 and TRBJ2-7. The CDR3 length is 15 residues. The record lacks a DNA sequence. In germline, CDR1 is MNHNS, CDR2 SASEGT. Here the CDR3 reads CASSTQFGSWNEQYF.

The gene calls are TRBV4-1 and TRBJ2-5; checking the TCRdb D call of TRBD2 is not possible without DNA. This CDR3 spans 18 amino acids. The entry carries no DNA sequence. Germline lookup yields CDR1 MGHRA and CDR2 YSYEKL. This CDR3 is CASSQARMAGGVGETQYF.

The CDR3 sequence: CASSSRASGKRYEQYF. The rearrangement uses TRBV11-2 and TRBJ2-7; there is no DNA to check the TCRdb D call of TRBD2. The length of the CDR3 is 16 residues. No DNA was logged. CDR1 and CDR2 (germline): SGHAT, FQNNGV.

The V gene is TRBV19, the J gene TRBJ2-3; TCRdb calls TRBD2, which cannot be checked without DNA. CDR1 and CDR2 (germline): LNHDA, SQIVND (reference sequence). There are 16 residues in the CDR3. Only the protein is on record. The CDR3 loop is CASSIRTGGSTDTQYF.

The chain recombines TRBV18 with TRBJ2-5. Germline V CDR1 and CDR2: KGHSH, LQKENI. This CDR3 spans 12 amino acids. The DNA is not on file. The CDR3 is CASSQMYETQYF.

The chain carries TRBV6-5 and TRBJ1-4; the D call from TCRdb, TRBD1, cannot be confirmed without DNA. Per the germline V gene, CDR1 is MNHEY and CDR2 is SVGAGI. The CDR3 covers 14 residues. Nucleotide data are not available. The chain's CDR3 is CASSPPGGNEKLFF.

This chain uses TRBV7-8 with TRBJ2-7. Germline assignment: CDR1 SGHVS and CDR2 FQNEAQ. CDR3 length equals 15 residues. The DNA sequence is not available. CDR3 amino acids: CASSSPVGSAYEQYF.

The rearrangement joins TRBV4-1 to TRBJ2-2; the D call from TCRdb, TRBD1, cannot be confirmed without DNA. The CDR3 runs 16 residues. This entry has no DNA. Germline V CDR1 and CDR2: MGHRA, YSYEKL. The CDR3 here is CASSQDPGQVRRELFF.

The chain is built from TRBV5-6 and TRBJ1-1; TCRdb selects TRBD1, and the lack of DNA leaves this call unchecked. The germline gives CDR1 SGHDT, CDR2 YYEEEE. The CDR3 runs to 14 residues. Only the protein sequence is given. The CDR3 loop is CASSHGQTNTEAFF.

The chain employs TRBV7-9 and TRBJ1-2. This CDR3 is built from 13 residues. A DNA sequence was not provided. The germline CDR1 and CDR2 sequences are SEHNR and FQNEAQ (reference sequence). The chain's CDR3 is CASSLSTVYGYTF. The entire variable domain, with the rest obtained from reference TRBV7-9 and TRBJ1-2, is as follows: DTGVSQNPRHKITKRGQNVTFRCDPISEHNRLYWYRQTLGQGPEFLTYFQNEAQLEKSRLLSDRFSAERPKGSFSTLEIQRTEQGDSAMYLCASSLSTVYGYTFGSGTRLTVV.